What follows is one T cell receptor (beta chain) and its context. In the study's own analysis: Amplification of reference gene primers was used by the study to estimate nucleated cell counts. Data came from immunoSEQ multiplex PCR; TCRdb stores just in-frame clones and leaves some out. V and J calls and clone size are copied from that table; D and trimming were computed from the DNA. The data contain 170,000 or so clones, over 80% of them singletons. The source of the sample is a study of blood T cell repertoires in COVID-19. On the study more broadly: Spain, Italy and the United States supplied samples that represented acute and convalescent COVID-19. PBMCs, B-cell-depleted T cells, or T cells were the source of the cDNA or gDNA that made up the material.

CDR3 length equals 12 residues. The germline CDR1 and CDR2 sequences are MDHEN and SYDVKM. V was trimmed by 2 bases and J by 10 bases, leaving 11 bases between them. The V and J genes are TRBV28 and TRBJ1-1; D gene unclear. The specimen sequenced was peripheral blood. The clonotype originates from a woman in her fifties or sixties with acute or convalescent COVID-19. CDR3 amino acids: CASSLRDMVAFF. The CDR3 coding sequence is TGTGCCAGCAGTTTACGCGACATGGTAGCTTTCTTT.